These 31 T cell receptor beta chains originate from one sample sequenced in a study of T cells in Graves' hyperthyroidism and ophthalmopathy. What was amplified from RNA transcripts were TCR beta CDR3 regions. A first-round RT-PCR of the TCR CDR3 used the HTBI primer set. TCRdb ran MiXCR on the multiplex PCR reads and lists one entry per CDR3 protein. There are about 420,000 distinct CDR3 sequences in the sample; 15% to 17% occur only once, and 7.7% lies in the top ten. The sample taken for sequencing was blood. The receptors shown here come from a woman in her late teens or twenties with Graves' hyperthyroidism.

This clonotype was recorded at least ten times. The rearrangement links TRBV11-2 to TRBJ2-7; 8 nucleotides line up with TRBD1. The germline V gene has CDR1 SGHAT and CDR2 FQNNGV. The V gene end was trimmed by 4 bases and the J gene end by 3 bases; junction bases not matched to a gene: 5. CDR3 size: 14 residues. The CDR3 is CASSYQGAGYEQYF. In nucleotides, the CDR3 is TGTGCCAGCAGCTACCAGGGGGCGGGCTACGAGCAGTACTTC.

In its sample, this clonotype was seen many times. The chain uses TRBV28 and TRBJ2-3, with 13 bases identical to TRBD2. Germline CDR1 is MDHEN and CDR2 is SYDVKM. The V segment lost 8 bases and the J segment 1 base; nucleotides outside the gene matches: 0. The CDR3 length is 14 residues. CDR3 in DNA: TGTGCCAGCGGGACTAGCGGGGGCACAGATACGCAGTATTTT. Protein product: CASGTSGGTDTQYF.

This clonotype was observed at least ten times. V gene TRBV5-1 combines with J gene TRBJ2-1; TRBD2 matches at 10 bases. V dropped 2 bases and J dropped 6; count of bases not matched to a gene: 5. The CDR3 length is 15 residues. CDR1 is SGHRS and CDR2 is YFSETQ in the germline V gene. DNA of the CDR3: TGCGCCAGCAGCTTTCTAGCGGGAGTGGCCAATGAGCAGTTCTTC. It yields the protein CASSFLAGVANEQFF.

This chain uses TRBV19 with TRBJ1-2, with D maybe TRBD1 (6 bases). This CDR3 has 13 residues. V lost 3 bases to trimming and J lost 5 bases, with 10 bases between them. CDR1 is LNHDA and CDR2 is SQIVND in the germline V gene (reference sequence). This CDR3 is CASSIPGAYGYTF. Written as DNA, the CDR3 is TGTGCCAGTAGTATCCCAGGGGCTTATGGCTACACCTTC.

This rearrangement joins TRBV2 to TRBJ1-3; perhaps TRBD1 as D (6 bases). The CDR3 is 14 amino acids. Germline-derived CDR1 and CDR2 are SNHLY and FYNNEI. V lost 7 bases and J lost 4, with 14 bases in between. CDR3 loop: CASNAGTRGNTIYF. Written as DNA, the CDR3 is TGTGCCAGCAACGCCGGGACACGCGGAAACACCATATATTTT.

This clonotype has ten or more counts. V usage is TRBV28 and J usage is TRBJ1-4; D call uncertain. The CDR3 sequence is 11 residues long. The V gene lost 10 bases and the J gene lost 5 bases, with 8 bases spanning the gap. CDR1 MDHEN and CDR2 SYDVKM come from the germline V gene. In DNA, the CDR3 is TGTGCCACTAGGTCCAATGAAAAACTGTTTTTT. Its translation: CATRSNEKLFF.

This clonotype has at least ten counts. The J gene is TRBJ2-1, the V gene TRBV30, with D possibly matching TRBD1 (6 bases). CDR3 length: 14 residues. Germline loops: CDR1 GTSNPN, CDR2 SVGIG (reference sequence). The V end was cut by 1 base, the J end by 3 bases, with 10 bases between. The CDR3 spells CAWSEGDIYNEQFF. The CDR3 DNA reads TGTGCCTGGAGTGAAGGGGACATCTACAATGAGCAGTTCTTC. The full variable domain, in which reference TRBV30 and TRBJ2-1 provide the parts outside the CDR3, is SQTIHQWPATLVQPVGSPLSLECTVEGTSNPNLYWYRQAAGRGLQLLFYSVGIGQISSEVPQNLSASRPQDRQFILSSKKLLLSDSGFYLCAWSEGDIYNEQFFGPGTRLTVL.

This clonotype was seen a single time. This chain uses TRBV7-9 with TRBJ1-3; 8 nucleotides match TRBD1. The CDR3 covers 15 residues. The ends lost 6 bases at V and 0 bases at J; junction bases unmatched: 4. CDR1 SEHNR and CDR2 FQNEAQ come from the germline V gene (reference sequence). The chain's CDR3 is CASSSDRDSGNTIYF. CDR3 sequence (DNA): TGTGCCAGCAGTTCGGACAGGGACTCTGGAAACACCATATATTTT.

This clonotype was counted at least ten times. The gene calls are TRBV2 and TRBJ2-1; D remains unclear. V shed 7 bases and J shed 7 bases, with 17 bases lying between them. CDR1 SNHLY and CDR2 FYNNEI come from the germline V gene. The CDR3 covers 14 residues. The CDR3: CASNGPGRINEQFF. The CDR3 coding sequence is TGTGCCAGCAACGGCCCGGGCAGGATAAATGAGCAGTTCTTC.

This clonotype was seen repeatedly, ten times or more. V and J are TRBV20-1 and TRBJ2-5, with TRBD2 matching over 10 bases. Germline V lookup: CDR1 DFQATT, CDR2 SNEGSKA (reference sequence). This CDR3 region has 15 residues. V was pared by 2 bases and J by 1 base, with 4 bases of the junction left unmatched. The CDR3 protein is CSARIQREGQETQYF. Here the CDR3 DNA reads TGCAGTGCTAGAATCCAGCGGGAGGGCCAAGAGACCCAGTACTTC.

The V call is TRBV30, the J call TRBJ2-7; 7 bases are shared with TRBD1. Trimming took 6 bases from V and 3 from J; bases not matched to a gene: 5. The V gene's germline CDR1 is GTSNPN and CDR2 SVGIG (reference sequence). The CDR3 runs to 12 residues. The CDR3 DNA is TGTGCCTGTCGGGACAGAGTCTACGAGCAGTACTTC. Residues: CACRDRVYEQYF.

The chain couples TRBV7-6 to TRBJ2-3; 10 bases align to TRBD1. The CDR3 contains 19 residues. Germline V gene sequence: CDR1 SGHVS, CDR2 FNYEAQ. The V gene end was trimmed by 0 bases and the J gene end by 1 base; junction bases not matched to a gene: 10. The CDR3: CASSLAPFFGTGGTDTQYF. CDR3 coding DNA: TGTGCCAGCAGCTTAGCGCCTTTCTTTGGGACAGGGGGCACAGATACGCAGTATTTT.

This clonotype was detected ten times or more. This chain links TRBV7-3 with TRBJ2-3, with 9 bases matching TRBD2. Germline loops: CDR1 SGHTA, CDR2 FQGTGA. Germline trimming cut 4 bases from V and 8 bases from J; bases unmatched to any gene: 10. The CDR3 consists of 15 residues. CDR3 residues: CASSSLRGGQSTQYF. The CDR3 DNA sequence: TGTGCCAGCAGCTCGCTGCGGGGGGGCCAGAGTACGCAGTATTTT.

This clonotype occurred a few times. V and J are TRBV25-1 and TRBJ2-3, with D uncertain. CDR3 length: 14 residues. Germline lookup yields CDR1 MGHDK and CDR2 SYGVNS. The V end was cut by 4 bases, the J end by 2 bases, with 10 bases between. The DNA for the CDR3 is TGTGCCAGCAGTGGACCCGGCGCCACAGATACGCAGTATTTT. It specifies CASSGPGATDTQYF.

For this clonotype: A clone one base away is much larger, so this may be a read error. The rearrangement links TRBV9 to TRBJ2-1, with 8 bases that match TRBD2. CDR3 length: 16 amino acids. V lost 0 bases to trimming and J lost 7 bases; unmatched junction nucleotides: 9. Germline V gene lookup returns CDR1 SGDLS and CDR2 YYNGEE. CDR3 bases: TGTGCCAGCAGCGTAGTCACGGGAGGGCCAGAGAATGAGCAGTTCTTC. It translates to CASSVVTGGPENEQFF.

As regards this clonotype: A read error may explain this, as a much larger clone is one base away. The V and J genes are TRBV7-3 and TRBJ2-2; D is unclear. Germline values: CDR1 SGHTA, CDR2 FQGTGA. The CDR3 runs to 14 residues. V gave up 5 bases and J gave up 3 bases, with 10 bases separating them. The CDR3 DNA is TGTGCCAGCAGCCTTATCGTCGACACCGGGGAGCTGTTTTTT. Its translation is CASSLIVDTGELFF.

This clonotype was seen at least ten times. Its ends do not fully match the called genes, so a read error is possible. The DNA of the CDR3 is TGTGCCAGCAGTATGAGACAGGGGGCTAACTATGGCTGCACCTTC. It codes for CASSMRQGANYGCTF. The chain has TRBV12-3 or TRBV12-4 and TRBJ1-2, with 10 bases matching TRBD1. The CDR3 spans 15 residues.

This clonotype was detected ten times or more. The chain has TRBV6-1 and TRBJ2-3; D is perhaps TRBD1 or TRBD2 (6 bases each). V lost 6 bases to trimming and J lost 2 bases, with 12 bases between them. This CDR3 region has 14 residues. CDR1 MNHNS and CDR2 SASEGT come from the germline V gene. This CDR3 is CASRRDTYTDTQYF. The DNA of the CDR3 is TGTGCCAGCAGGCGGGACACTTACACAGATACGCAGTATTTT.

This clonotype was detected only once. The chain carries TRBV6-1 and TRBJ2-2, with 9 nucleotides matching TRBD2. The CDR3 sequence is 15 residues long. The germline V gene has CDR1 MNHNS and CDR2 SASEGT. V dropped 3 bases and J dropped 8; count of bases not matched to a gene: 7. The CDR3 here is CASSDSGSGGGELFF. CDR3 sequence (DNA): TGTGCCAGCAGTGATAGCGGGAGTGGGGGGGGGGAGCTGTTTTTT.

This sequence joins TRBV30 and TRBJ1-3; no clear D. V lost 8 bases and J 0 bases, leaving 14 bases between the germline ends. The CDR3 runs to 14 residues. The germline CDR1 and CDR2 sequences are GTSNPN and SVGIG (reference sequence). Written as DNA, the CDR3 is TGTGCCAGCAGGAGGCTGACCTCTGGAAACACCATATATTTT. As protein: CASRRLTSGNTIYF.

This clonotype was seen repeatedly, ten times or more. The V and J genes are TRBV7-9 and TRBJ2-7; the match to TRBD2 covers 15 bases. Per germline, CDR1 SEHNR and CDR2 FQNEAQ (reference sequence). V shed 4 bases, J shed 6 bases, and the junction held 10 bases outside the gene matches. The CDR3 totals 17 residues. The CDR3 here is CASSSSLGLAGGGEQYF. The CDR3 DNA reads as TGTGCCAGCAGCTCCAGTCTGGGACTAGCGGGAGGCGGCGAGCAGTACTTC.

This clonotype was counted ten times or more. The CDR3 DNA reads TGTGCCAGCAGCCTCAGCGGGGGGGCGAATGAGCAGTTCTTC. It encodes CASSLSGGANEQFF. V and J are TRBV3-1 and TRBJ2-1, with 10 positions matching TRBD2. From germline, CDR1 is LGHDT and CDR2 YNNKEL (reference sequence). V gave up 4 bases and J gave up 7 bases; unmatched junction bases: 4. The CDR3 covers 14 residues.

DNA for the CDR3: TGTGCCAGCAAGACAGGTTTATTAGGCGGGGAGCTGTTTTTT. As protein: CASKTGLLGGELFF. V is TRBV9 and J is TRBJ2-2; TRBD1 is a possible D gene (6 bases). The CDR3 runs 14 residues. Trimming took 6 bases from V and 7 from J, leaving 16 bases between them. CDR1 SGDLS and CDR2 YYNGEE come from the germline V gene. The whole variable domain, remainder taken from reference TRBV9 and TRBJ2-2, is DSGVTQTPKHLITATGQRVTLRCSPRSGDLSVYWYQQSLDQGLQFLIQYYNGEERAKGNILERFSAQQFPDLHSELNLSSLELGDSALYFCASKTGLLGGELFFGEGSRLTVL.

This clonotype has a count of ten or more. The gene calls are TRBV18 and TRBJ2-3; a weak D match, TRBD2 (5 bases). CDR3 length: 15 amino acids. With 3 bases removed from V and 0 bases from J, the gap between germline ends came to 10 bases. Germline V gene lookup returns CDR1 KGHSH and CDR2 LQKENI. CDR3 residues: CASSPRVASTDTQYF. The CDR3 DNA reads TGTGCCAGCTCACCGAGAGTAGCGAGCACAGATACGCAGTATTTT.

This clonotype showed up many times. The chain joins TRBV10-3 to TRBJ2-4; a weak D match, TRBD2 (7 bases). The CDR3 extends over 15 amino acids. Trimming stripped 4 bases from V and 0 bases from J, with 10 bases between. Germline CDR1 ENHRY, CDR2 SYGVKD. CDR3 protein: CAISAGGLAKNIQYF. DNA of the CDR3: TGTGCCATCAGTGCGGGGGGCCTAGCCAAAAACATTCAGTACTTC.

This clonotype was seen ten or more times. The V and J genes are TRBV7-2 and TRBJ2-1; D might be TRBD1 or TRBD2, each matching 5 bases. V dropped 4 bases and J dropped 0 bases, with 10 bases sitting between them. The V gene's germline CDR1 is SGHTA and CDR2 FQGNSA. The CDR3 runs 15 residues. CDR3 region: CASSSGAASYNEQFF. CDR3 nucleotides: TGTGCCAGCAGCTCCGGGGCAGCCTCCTACAATGAGCAGTTCTTC. Looking up the rest from reference TRBV7-2 and TRBJ2-1 gives the full variable domain: GAGVSQSPSNKVTEKGKDVELRCDPISGHTALYWYRQSLGQGLEFLIYFQGNSAPDKSGLPSDRFSAERTGGSVSTLTIQRTQQEDSAVYLCASSSGAASYNEQFFGPGTRLTVL.

This clonotype was picked up many times. The CDR3 reads CSASPGLYNEQFF. CDR3 DNA: TGCAGTGCCAGCCCGGGCCTCTACAATGAGCAGTTCTTC. The rearrangement uses TRBV20-1 and TRBJ2-1; D is uncertain. CDR1 and CDR2 from the germline V gene are DFQATT and SNEGSKA (reference sequence). V lost 6 bases and J 3 bases, leaving 12 bases between the germline ends. The CDR3 contains 13 residues.

This clonotype was detected ten times or more. This chain connects TRBV2 to TRBJ2-3; D assignment may be TRBD1 or TRBD2 (5 bases each). V lost 2 bases, J lost 5 bases, and 11 bases lay in between. The CDR3 runs to 14 residues. Germline V gene data show CDR1 as SNHLY and CDR2 as FYNNEI. In DNA form, the CDR3 reads TGTGCCAGCAGTGAAAGGGACCACGGAGATACGCAGTATTTT. Encoded protein: CASSERDHGDTQYF.

This clonotype showed up many times. The chain has TRBV11-2 and TRBJ1-2; a weak D match, TRBD1 (5 bases). The V end lost 2 bases, the J end lost 10 bases, and 14 bases lay between the germline ends. The germline CDR1 and CDR2 sequences are SGHAT and FQNNGV. The CDR3 has 13 amino acids. The CDR3 DNA reads TGTGCCAGCAGCTTATTTGGGACGGCTGACTACACCTTC. Amino acid sequence: CASSLFGTADYTF.

This clonotype was counted ten times or more. The rearrangement uses TRBV15 and TRBJ2-7, with D perhaps matching TRBD1 or TRBD2 (6 bases each). Between the trimmed V and J ends, which lost 0 bases and 1 base, there was a span of 16 bases. This CDR3 has 17 amino acids. Germline V gene sequence: CDR1 LNHNV, CDR2 YYDKDF (reference sequence). DNA of the CDR3: TGTGCCACCAGCAGAGAAAAAGGAGGGGGAACATCCTACGAGCAGTACTTC. It is translated as CATSREKGGGTSYEQYF.

The chain has TRBV5-1 and TRBJ2-3; TRBD2 aligns across 11 bases. CDR3 size: 17 residues. V trimming: 2 bases; J trimming: 2 bases; junction bases outside the gene matches: 7. CDR1 is SGHRS, CDR2 YFSETQ, per germline. The CDR3 DNA reads as TGCGCCAGCAGCTTCTTACGACTAGCGGGGCCCACAGATACGCAGTATTTT. Translated, it gives CASSFLRLAGPTDTQYF.